Each of the 3 T cell receptor beta chains below was sequenced from the same sample in a study of cytomegalovirus exposure and HLA in healthy donors. The primer mix had 60 Vbeta and 13 Jbeta primers. Some clones are missing from TCRdb's copy, which holds only in-frame ones; the method was immunoSEQ multiplex PCR. Counted here are under 300,000 clones, approximately 91% occurring once; the ten biggest clones make up about 1.7%. What was sequenced was PBMCs. The receptors originated from a girl aged 2 to 10 in good health and CMV-seronegative.

This chain links TRBV7-8 with TRBJ1-1, with 8 positions matching TRBD1. Unmatched junction bases numbered 3, after V lost 2 bases and J lost 1 base. The CDR3 is 15 amino acids. CDR1 is SGHVS and CDR2 is FQNEAQ in the germline V gene. For the CDR3, the DNA is TGTGCCAGCAGCTTATATGGGACAGGGAACACTGAAGCTTTCTTT. This encodes CASSLYGTGNTEAFF. Based on the CDR3 plus reference TRBV7-8 and TRBJ1-1, the full variable domain is GAGVSQSPRYKVAKRGQDVALRCDPISGHVSLFWYQQALGQGPEFLTYFQNEAQLDKSGLPSDRFFAERPEGSVSTLKIQRTQQEDSAVYLCASSLYGTGNTEAFFGQGTRLTVV.

The chain uses TRBV7-8 and TRBJ2-5, with D possibly TRBD2 on 7 matching bases. Germline CDR1 SGHVS, CDR2 FQNEAQ. Trimming pared 5 bases from V and 7 bases from J, leaving 20 bases between. There are 15 residues in the CDR3. The CDR3 nucleotides read TGTGCCAGCAGCGGCGGGAGCGCCGAAGGGGGGACCCAGTACTTC. Its protein product is CASSGGSAEGGTQYF.

J is TRBJ1-1 and V is TRBV11-2; tentatively, D is TRBD1 (5 bases). Trimming shortened V by 1 base and J by 3 bases, and 12 bases separated the two germline ends. The CDR3 length is 15 residues. Germline CDR1 is SGHAT and CDR2 is FQNNGV. The CDR3: CASSLGVRGDTEAFF. CDR3 sequence (DNA): TGTGCCAGCAGCTTAGGGGTTCGGGGGGACACTGAAGCTTTCTTT.